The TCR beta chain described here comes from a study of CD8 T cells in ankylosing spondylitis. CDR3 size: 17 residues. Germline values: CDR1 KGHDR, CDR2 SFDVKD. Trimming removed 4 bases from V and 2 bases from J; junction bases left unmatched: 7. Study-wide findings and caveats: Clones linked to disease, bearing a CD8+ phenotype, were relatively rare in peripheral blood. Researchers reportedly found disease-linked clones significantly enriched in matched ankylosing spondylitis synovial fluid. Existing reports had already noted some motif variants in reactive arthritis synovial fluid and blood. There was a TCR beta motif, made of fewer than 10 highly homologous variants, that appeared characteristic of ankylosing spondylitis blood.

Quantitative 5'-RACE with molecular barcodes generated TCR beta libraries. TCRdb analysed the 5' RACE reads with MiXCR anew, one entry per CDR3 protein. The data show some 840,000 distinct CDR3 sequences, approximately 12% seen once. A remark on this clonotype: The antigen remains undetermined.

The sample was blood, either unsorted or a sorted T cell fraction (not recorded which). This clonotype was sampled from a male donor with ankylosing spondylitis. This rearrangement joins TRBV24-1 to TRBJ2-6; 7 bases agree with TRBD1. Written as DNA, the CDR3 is TGTGCCACCAGTGACACCGGACAGGTAGCTGGGGCCAACGTCCTGACTTTC. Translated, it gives CATSDTGQVAGANVLTF.